Below, 20 T cell receptor beta chains from the same sample are listed, as sequenced in a study of PD-1 blockade in classical Hodgkin lymphoma (dated by TCRdb to 2018 to 2020). The library was built by means of the immunoSEQ multiplex PCR assay. Imported from immuneACCESS, the table was reduced by TCRdb to in-frame sequences with V and J called. These copies leave out some clones; in studies compared against another copy, an unresolved V gene accounts for under half, and the cause of the remainder is not known. Counted in this sample were 15,000 or so clones; about 86% of them appeared once. The biggest ten clones account for approximately 4.3% of the sample. The intended sense of this specimen's time point label: cycle 1 day 1 (C1D1), immediately before nivolumab initiation. Relapse after autologous stem cell transplantation had occurred in all trial patients, and cohorts A, B and C were distinguished by prior brentuximab vedotin exposure.

The sample was peripheral blood mononuclear cells (PBMCs), taken at baseline. The receptors were gathered from a human donor with classical Hodgkin lymphoma.

The chain joins TRBV2 to TRBJ1-4; D is possibly TRBD1 (6 bases). Trimming cost V 5 bases and J 8 bases, with 18 bases left between them. Germline V lookup: CDR1 SNHLY, CDR2 FYNNEI. This CDR3 is 15 amino acids long. The DNA for the CDR3 is TGTGCCAGCAGTCCGGGATGGGGGCTTGGGGAAAAACTGTTTTTT. It translates to CASSPGWGLGEKLFF.

The rearrangement joins TRBV6-6 to TRBJ1-4; no definite D call. V was trimmed by 6 bases and J by 6 bases, leaving 8 bases between them. The CDR3 consists of 12 residues. CDR1 is MNHNY and CDR2 is SVGAGI in the germline V gene (reference sequence). The CDR3 reads CASSLIHEKLFF. The CDR3 DNA follows: TGTGCCAGCAGCCTCATTCATGAAAAACTGTTTTTT.

This clone was found a few times. The chain carries TRBV27 and TRBJ2-5; D is unclear. The V end lost 6 bases, the J end lost 3 bases, and 14 bases lay between the germline ends. Per the germline V gene, CDR1 is MNHEY and CDR2 is SMNVEV (reference sequence). CDR3 length: 14 amino acids. The CDR3 spells CASSRWAVEETQYF. The CDR3 nucleotides are TGTGCCAGCAGCCGTTGGGCTGTTGAAGAGACCCAGTACTTC.

The V and J genes are TRBV27 and TRBJ2-1; D remains ambiguous. Germline loops: CDR1 MNHEY, CDR2 SMNVEV (reference sequence). The V and J ends lost 5 bases and 2 bases respectively, with 16 bases between them. CDR3 size: 16 residues. CDR3 in amino acids: CASSQRFQNPYNEQFF. CDR3 sequence (DNA): TGTGCCAGCAGTCAACGGTTCCAAAACCCCTACAATGAGCAGTTCTTC.

V gene TRBV9 combines with J gene TRBJ2-1; perhaps D is TRBD1 or TRBD2 (7 bases each). Germline CDR1 and CDR2: SGDLS and YYNGEE. V gave up 4 bases and J gave up 7 bases, with 21 bases separating them. This CDR3 region has 16 residues. CDR3 sequence: CASSPGGSGLRNEQFF. CDR3 in DNA: TGTGCCAGCAGCCCAGGGGGTAGCGGGTTAAGGAATGAGCAGTTCTTC.

This clone was seen only a few times. V and J are TRBV4-1 and TRBJ2-1; D is perhaps TRBD2 (6 bases). Trimming pared 3 bases from V and 7 bases from J, leaving 16 bases between. The CDR3 has 15 amino acids. Per the germline V gene, CDR1 is MGHRA and CDR2 is YSYEKL. CDR3 residues: CASSHQAGLGNEQFF. The DNA for the CDR3 is TGCGCCAGCAGCCATCAAGCGGGTCTCGGGAATGAGCAGTTCTTC.

The chain has TRBV19 and TRBJ1-4, with D unresolved. The CDR3 loop spans 14 amino acids. CDR1 is LNHDA and CDR2 is SQIVND in the germline V gene (reference sequence). Trimming stripped 3 bases from V and 7 bases from J, with 12 bases between. The CDR3 spells CASSILSGSEKLFF. DNA for the CDR3: TGTGCCAGTAGTATTCTATCGGGTTCTGAAAAACTGTTTTTT.

V and J are TRBV5-5 and TRBJ1-2; a weak D match, TRBD1 (6 bases). CDR1 is SGHKS, CDR2 YYEKEE, per germline (reference sequence). V was trimmed by 2 bases and J by 4 bases, leaving 12 bases between them. This CDR3 has 14 amino acids. This CDR3 reads CASSFAEGGYGYTF. In DNA, the CDR3 is TGTGCCAGCAGCTTCGCGGAAGGGGGCTATGGCTACACCTTC.

The J gene is TRBJ1-5, the V gene TRBV2; D is uncertain. CDR1 SNHLY and CDR2 FYNNEI come from the germline V gene. The CDR3 is made up of 13 amino acids. Trimming left V 8 bases short and J 0 bases short, with 8 bases between. As DNA, the CDR3 is TGTGCCAGCCGGGCCGATAGCAATCAGCCCCAGCATTTT. This gives the protein CASRADSNQPQHF.

The rearrangement uses TRBV11-2 and TRBJ1-4; D is ambiguous. Trimming left V 5 bases short and J 5 bases short, with 12 bases between. CDR3 length equals 14 residues. The V gene's germline CDR1 is SGHAT and CDR2 FQNNGV. The CDR3 loop reads CASSKTGRNEKLFF. The DNA of the CDR3 is TGTGCCAGCAGCAAGACTGGCCGGAATGAAAAACTGTTTTTT.

The chain couples TRBV7-2 to TRBJ1-2; D possibly corresponds to TRBD1 (6 bases). This CDR3 region has 16 residues. The V end lost 1 base, the J end lost 4 bases, and 16 bases lay between the germline ends. CDR1 and CDR2 from the germline V gene are SGHTA and FQGNSA. CDR3 sequence reads: CASSLEATGRAYGYTF. The CDR3 DNA is TGTGCCAGCAGCTTAGAGGCGACAGGACGGGCCTATGGCTACACCTTC.

This chain uses TRBV4-2 with TRBJ2-3; TRBD1 might be the D (5 bases). The CDR3 has 16 residues. The V and J ends lost 0 bases and 6 bases respectively, with 16 bases between them. Germline loops: CDR1 LGHNA, CDR2 YNFKEQ. The CDR3 loop reads CASSQEGVRNGDTQYF. CDR3 sequence (DNA): TGTGCCAGCAGCCAAGAAGGGGTCCGTAACGGCGATACGCAGTATTTT.

The rearrangement uses TRBV5-1 and TRBJ1-4, with TRBD1 matching over 8 bases. Germline assignment: CDR1 SGHRS and CDR2 YFSETQ. The CDR3 totals 15 residues. J was trimmed by 10 bases and V by 4 bases; bases with no gene match: 12. The CDR3 nucleotides are TGCGCCAGCAGCCCGACCGGGACAGGTAGTTCAAAACTGTTTTTT. It specifies CASSPTGTGSSKLFF.

This sequence joins TRBV7-9 and TRBJ2-3; 7 positions agree with TRBD2. CDR1 and CDR2 from the germline V gene are SEHNR and FQNEAQ (reference sequence). Trimming at V came to 2 bases and at J to 0 bases, leaving 11 bases not matched to a gene. This CDR3 region has 18 residues. The CDR3 loop is CASSLPPRYSGSTDTQYF. The CDR3 nucleotides are TGTGCCAGCAGCTTACCCCCCCGGTATAGCGGGAGCACAGATACGCAGTATTTT.

This sequence joins TRBV19 and TRBJ2-2, with 8 bases that match TRBD1. Unmatched junction bases numbered 15, after V lost 10 bases and J lost 5 bases. Germline CDR1 and CDR2: LNHDA and SQIVND (reference sequence). This CDR3 contains 16 residues. CDR3 nucleotide sequence: TGTGCCACCAGTAATACGCCAGGGGGCTGGACCGGGGAGCTGTTTTTT. Protein product: CATSNTPGGWTGELFF.

V is TRBV30 and J is TRBJ2-7, with 7 positions matching TRBD1. The CDR3 covers 13 residues. V lost 1 base, J lost 12 bases, and 12 bases stayed unmatched. In germline, CDR1 is GTSNPN, CDR2 SVGIG (reference sequence). This CDR3 reads CAWSGDRRLGRYF. The DNA for the CDR3 is TGTGCCTGGAGTGGGGACAGAAGGCTTGGGCGGTACTTC.

This chain links TRBV27 with TRBJ1-2, with TRBD1 identical over 10 bases. Germline V CDR1 and CDR2: MNHEY, SMNVEV (reference sequence). With V trimmed by 0 bases and J by 5 bases, 6 bases remained unmatched. CDR3 length equals 16 residues. The DNA of the CDR3 is TGTGCCAGCAGTTTATCGACGACAGGGGGCGGTTATGGCTACACCTTC. This translates into CASSLSTTGGGYGYTF.

The chain combines TRBV21-1 with TRBJ2-7; the table gives TRBD1 as D, unverified against the DNA. TRBV21-1 is flagged as a pseudogene. This CDR3 comprises 17 residues. Here the CDR3 reads CASSNGPTGVEGYEQYF. The CDR3 coding sequence is TGTGCCAGCAGCAACGGCCCTACAGGGGTCGAGGGCTACGAGCAGTACTTC.

The chain has TRBV18 and TRBJ1-1; TRBD1 matches 11 bases. The junction had 10 bases not matched to a gene; V was cut back by 3 bases and J by 4 bases. Germline V CDR1 and CDR2: KGHSH, LQKENI. The CDR3 sequence is 17 residues long. CDR3 DNA: TGTGCCAGCTCACCCCGGGACAGGGGGGGGTGGCGCACTGAAGCTTTCTTT. Protein: CASSPRDRGGWRTEAFF.

V is TRBV7-8 and J is TRBJ2-5; a possible D gene is TRBD2 (6 bases). CDR1 is SGHVS, CDR2 FQNEAQ, per germline. Trimming cost V 3 bases and J 7 bases, with 15 bases left between them. This CDR3 is 14 amino acids long. The CDR3 region is CASSLTRLGGTQYF. CDR3 bases: TGTGCCAGCAGCTTGACCCGACTCGGGGGGACCCAGTACTTC. The full variable domain, rest sourced from reference TRBV7-8 and TRBJ2-5, is GAGVSQSPRYKVAKRGQDVALRCDPISGHVSLFWYQQALGQGPEFLTYFQNEAQLDKSGLPSDRFFAERPEGSVSTLKIQRTQQEDSAVYLCASSLTRLGGTQYFGPGTRLLVL.